The 13 T cell receptor beta chains below all came from one sample that was sequenced in a study of blood T cell repertoires in COVID-19. Measured with immunoSEQ multiplex PCR; TCRdb has only the in-frame clones, and not every one. Here the sample spans about 220,000 clones, 80% to 90% being singletons. The material sequenced was PBMCs or T cells enriched from blood (not recorded which). The receptors shown here come from a woman aged 40-49 years with acute COVID-19.

The V and J genes are TRBV19 and TRBJ1-1; D perhaps matches TRBD1 (5 bases). The V end lost 7 bases, the J end lost 1 base, and 10 bases lay between the germline ends. Germline CDR1 and CDR2: LNHDA and SQIVND (reference sequence). This CDR3 comprises 13 residues. The CDR3 DNA reads TGTGCCAGTAACCAGGGTAGGAACACTGAAGCTTTCTTT. Translating it yields CASNQGRNTEAFF. The variable domain in full, completed from reference TRBV19 and TRBJ1-1, reads DGGITQSPKYLFRKEGQNVTLSCEQNLNHDAMYWYRQDPGQGLRLIYYSQIVNDFQKGDIAEGYSVSREKKESFPLTVTSAQKNPTAFYLCASNQGRNTEAFFGQGTRLTVV.

J is TRBJ2-1 and V is TRBV9; the match to TRBD2 covers 10 bases. V lost 0 bases and J lost 2; bases outside the gene matches: 2. CDR1 and CDR2 from the germline V gene are SGDLS and YYNGEE. The length of the CDR3 is 16 residues. CDR3 nucleotides: TGTGCCAGCAGCGTAGATCTAGCGGGGGCCTACAATGAGCAGTTCTTC. Protein sequence: CASSVDLAGAYNEQFF.

The chain has TRBV30 and TRBJ1-5; the D gene is possibly TRBD1 (6 bases). Germline lookup yields CDR1 GTSNPN and CDR2 SVGIG (reference sequence). The CDR3 has 14 residues. Trimming left V 2 bases short and J 3 bases short, with 11 bases between. CDR3 region: CAWSLGQFNQPQHF. The CDR3 DNA is TGTGCCTGGAGTCTTGGACAGTTCAATCAGCCCCAGCATTTT.

This clone has only a few counts. The chain links TRBV7-8 to TRBJ1-5; TRBD1 matches 8 bases. The J segment lost 7 bases and the V segment lost 0 bases, leaving 8 bases of the junction unmatched. This CDR3 contains 16 residues. Germline CDR1 SGHVS, CDR2 FQNEAQ. The CDR3 spells CASSLARTGRGQPQHF. CDR3 bases: TGTGCCAGCAGCTTAGCGCGGACAGGGCGAGGACAGCCCCAGCATTTT.

The chain has TRBV25-1 and TRBJ1-2, with 8 nucleotides matching TRBD1. The CDR3 length is 16 residues. Germline assignment: CDR1 MGHDK and CDR2 SYGVNS. V was clipped by 6 bases and J by 0 bases; unmatched bases: 9. The CDR3: CASSVRDRSSNYGYTF. The CDR3 DNA is TGTGCCAGCAGCGTCCGGGACAGGAGTTCTAACTATGGCTACACCTTC.

The J gene is TRBJ1-3, the V gene TRBV7-9, with 7 bases aligning to TRBD1. Per germline, CDR1 SEHNR and CDR2 FQNEAQ (reference sequence). The CDR3 consists of 16 residues. Germline trimming cut 4 bases from V and 0 bases from J; bases unmatched to any gene: 6. The CDR3 region has the DNA TGTGCCAGCAGCTCGGGACAGATGAGCTCTGGAAACACCATATATTTT. Its translation is CASSSGQMSSGNTIYF.

The V gene is TRBV30, the J gene TRBJ1-6; maybe TRBD1 (5 bases). The CDR3 is 13 amino acids. Per germline, CDR1 GTSNPN and CDR2 SVGIG (reference sequence). Trimming cost V 7 bases and J 7 bases, with 14 bases left between them. The CDR3 DNA reads as TGTGCCTCGGCGTCAGGGCTAAATTCACCCCTCCACTTT. It yields the protein CASASGLNSPLHF.

The chain combines TRBV2 with TRBJ2-1; 8 bases fit TRBD1. The CDR3 covers 11 residues. After removal of 9 bases from V and 7 bases from J, the junction contained 2 bases not matched to a gene. The V gene's germline CDR1 is SNHLY and CDR2 FYNNEI. The CDR3 is CARNRGNEQFF. The CDR3 nucleotides are TGTGCCAGGAACAGGGGGAATGAGCAGTTCTTC.

The chain joins TRBV2 to TRBJ1-1, with D possibly TRBD1 on 6 matching bases. The CDR3 runs 12 residues. V shed 9 bases and J shed 0 bases, with 8 bases lying between them. Germline-derived CDR1 and CDR2 are SNHLY and FYNNEI. The CDR3 bases are TGTGCCAGGCGACAGGTGAACACTGAAGCTTTCTTT. Translating gives CARRQVNTEAFF.

This chain connects TRBV24-1 to TRBJ1-6; D might be TRBD1 (6 bases). The CDR3 is 12 amino acids. The V end was cut by 8 bases, the J end by 8 bases, with 9 bases between. The germline gives CDR1 KGHDR, CDR2 SFDVKD. The CDR3: CATNQGYSPLHF. CDR3 coding DNA: TGTGCCACCAACCAGGGGTATTCACCCCTCCACTTT.

The chain uses TRBV2 and TRBJ1-3; the D is unclear. The germline CDR1 and CDR2 sequences are SNHLY and FYNNEI. V dropped 7 bases and J dropped 0 bases, with 10 bases sitting between them. This CDR3 is built from 14 residues. Here the CDR3 DNA reads TGTGCCAGCAAAACCGGGTCCTCTGGAAACACCATATATTTT. It yields the protein CASKTGSSGNTIYF.

The V and J genes are TRBV27 and TRBJ2-7; 9 positions agree with TRBD1. CDR1 is MNHEY and CDR2 is SMNVEV in the germline V gene (reference sequence). This CDR3 is 17 amino acids long. J was trimmed by 2 bases and V by 5 bases; bases with no gene match: 13. CDR3 nucleotide sequence: TGTGCCAGCAGTATCCGACCGGACAGGGGTAATACCTACGAGCAGTACTTC. Translation gives CASSIRPDRGNTYEQYF.

The chain couples TRBV9 to TRBJ1-1, with 7 nucleotides matching TRBD1. The J segment lost 0 bases and the V segment lost 5 bases, leaving 7 bases of the junction unmatched. The CDR3 is made up of 15 amino acids. The germline V gene encodes CDR1 SGDLS and CDR2 YYNGEE. The CDR3 loop is CASRATGQMNTEAFF. In DNA form, the CDR3 reads TGTGCCAGCAGGGCAACGGGACAGATGAACACTGAAGCTTTCTTT.